This T cell receptor beta chain was obtained from a study of T cell responses to AZD1222 COVID-19 vaccine. Notes on the study in general: CD4 TCRs linked to vaccination spanned spike, dominating at 160-218 and 743-854.

With regard to this clone: The target antigen is unknown.

The table came from immunoSEQ multiplex PCR; TCRdb's copy has only in-frame clones and leaves some out. The table lists 120,000 to 150,000 clones, about 90% of them singletons. The receptor's source is an adult who received the AZD1222 COVID-19 vaccine. Sequencing was performed on peripheral blood, taken 28 days after the second AZD1222 dose.

This chain's CDR3 is CASSKGRGATGNTIYF. CDR3 DNA sequence: TGCGCCAGCAGCAAAGGGAGAGGGGCGACGGGAAACACCATATATTTT. The chain has TRBV4-1 and TRBJ1-3; D is possibly TRBD1 (5 bases). The germline CDR1 and CDR2 sequences are MGHRA and YSYEKL. V was trimmed by 5 bases and J by 4 bases, leaving 18 bases between them. There are 16 residues in the CDR3.